This TCR beta chain originates from a study of control samples from healthy donors and cancer patients. Assay used: immunoSEQ multiplex PCR; TCRdb lists only in-frame clones, some missing. The sample consists of about 140,000 clones, under 95% of them appearing once. This CDR3 has 16 amino acids. V was clipped by 3 bases and J by 6 bases; unmatched bases: 12. Looked up from germline, CDR1 is SGHAT and CDR2 is FQNNGV. The receptor comes from a man aged 40-49 years in good health. This chain uses TRBV11-2 with TRBJ1-1; 8 bases fit TRBD1. Source material: blood. The CDR3 DNA sequence: TGTGCCAGCAGCTTGACAGGGGTCTATAGTCGGGCTGAAGCTTTCTTT. Translation gives CASSLTGVYSRAEAFF.